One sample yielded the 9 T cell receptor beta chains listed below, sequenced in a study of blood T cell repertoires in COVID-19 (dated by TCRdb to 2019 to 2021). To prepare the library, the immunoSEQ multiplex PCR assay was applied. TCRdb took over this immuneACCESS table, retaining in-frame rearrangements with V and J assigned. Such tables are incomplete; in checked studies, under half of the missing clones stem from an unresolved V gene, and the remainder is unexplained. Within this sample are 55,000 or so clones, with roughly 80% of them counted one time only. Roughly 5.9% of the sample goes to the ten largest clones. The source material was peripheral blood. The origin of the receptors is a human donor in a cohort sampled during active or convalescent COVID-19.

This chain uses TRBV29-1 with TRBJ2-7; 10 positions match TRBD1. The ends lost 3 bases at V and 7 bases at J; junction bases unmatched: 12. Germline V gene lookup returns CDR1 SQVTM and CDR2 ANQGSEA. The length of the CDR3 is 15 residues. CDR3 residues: CSVDVRGGTGEEQYF. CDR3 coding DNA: TGCAGCGTTGATGTACGTGGGGGGACAGGGGAGGAGCAGTACTTC.

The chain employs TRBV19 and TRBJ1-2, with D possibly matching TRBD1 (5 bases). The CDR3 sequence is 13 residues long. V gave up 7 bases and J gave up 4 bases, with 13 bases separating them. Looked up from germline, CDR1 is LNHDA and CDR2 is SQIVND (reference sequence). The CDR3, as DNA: TGTGCCAGTACCCGCAGGGTCGGCTATGGCTACACCTTC. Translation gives CASTRRVGYGYTF.

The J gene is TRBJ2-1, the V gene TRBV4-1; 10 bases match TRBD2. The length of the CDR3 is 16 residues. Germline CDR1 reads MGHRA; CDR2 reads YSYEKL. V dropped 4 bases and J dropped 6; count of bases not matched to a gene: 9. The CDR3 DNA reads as TGCGCCAGCAGCCCAAGGGGGCTAGCGGGGGCCAATGAGCAGTTCTTC. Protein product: CASSPRGLAGANEQFF.

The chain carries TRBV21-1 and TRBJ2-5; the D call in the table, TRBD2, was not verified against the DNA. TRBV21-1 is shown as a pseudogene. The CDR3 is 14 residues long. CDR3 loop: CASSTGTVEETQYF. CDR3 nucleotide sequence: TGTGCCAGCAGCACCGGGACTGTAGAAGAGACCCAGTACTTC.

As DNA, the CDR3 is TGTGCCAGCAGCTCCGGGACAGTCCAAGAGACCCAGTACTTC. Amino acid sequence: CASSSGTVQETQYF. The chain links TRBV7-2 to TRBJ2-5, with 7 bases lining up with TRBD1. Germline CDR1 and CDR2: SGHTA and FQGNSA. V shed 4 bases, J shed 1 base, and the junction held 3 bases outside the gene matches. CDR3 size: 14 residues. The whole variable domain, remainder taken from reference TRBV7-2 and TRBJ2-5, is GAGVSQSPSNKVTEKGKDVELRCDPISGHTALYWYRQSLGQGLEFLIYFQGNSAPDKSGLPSDRFSAERTGGSVSTLTIQRTQQEDSAVYLCASSSGTVQETQYFGPGTRLLVL.

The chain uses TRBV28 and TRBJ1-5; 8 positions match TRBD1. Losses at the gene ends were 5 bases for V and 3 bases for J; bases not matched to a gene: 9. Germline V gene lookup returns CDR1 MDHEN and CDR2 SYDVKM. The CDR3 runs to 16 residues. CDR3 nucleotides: TGTGCCAGCAGTCGTCGGACAGGGCTCGCCAATCAGCCCCAGCATTTT. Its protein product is CASSRRTGLANQPQHF.

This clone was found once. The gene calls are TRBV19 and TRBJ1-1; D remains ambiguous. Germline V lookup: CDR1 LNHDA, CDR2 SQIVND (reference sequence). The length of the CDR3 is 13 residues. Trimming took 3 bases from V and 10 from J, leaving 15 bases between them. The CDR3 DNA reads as TGTGCCAGTAGTATCCAGCCGCGGGAGTCAGCTTTCTTT. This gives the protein CASSIQPRESAFF.

CDR3 loop: CAISELSYEQYF. The CDR3 DNA sequence: TGTGCCATCAGTGAGTTATCCTACGAGCAGTACTTC. This chain uses TRBV10-3 with TRBJ2-7; D gene unclear. Germline V gives CDR1 ENHRY, CDR2 SYGVKD. This CDR3 contains 12 residues. V lost 1 base, J lost 1 base, and 2 bases lay in between.

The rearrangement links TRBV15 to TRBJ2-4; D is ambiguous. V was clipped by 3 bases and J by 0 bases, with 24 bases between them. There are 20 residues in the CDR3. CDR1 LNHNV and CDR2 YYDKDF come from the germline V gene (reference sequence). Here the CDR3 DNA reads TGTGCCACCAGCAGTGGAACACAGTTCATAAAAGACCTAGCCAAAAACATTCAGTACTTC. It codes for CATSSGTQFIKDLAKNIQYF.